This TCR beta chain came from a study of OX40 agonist ivuxolimab in advanced cancers. The ends were cut back, 5 bases at V and 4 bases at J, with 11 bases in the middle. The CDR3 has 13 amino acids. CDR1 MDHEN and CDR2 SYDVKM come from the germline V gene. Sequencing used immunoSEQ multiplex PCR; TCRdb keeps in-frame clones, though not all of them. The data show 35,000 to 45,000 clones, around 80% seen once. The V gene is TRBV28, the J gene TRBJ1-2, with D perhaps matching TRBD1 (6 bases). The sample consisted of CD4+ or CD8+ T cells sorted from blood, taken in a trial of the OX40 agonist ivuxolimab. The clonotype comes from an adult with an advanced solid tumor such as melanoma, head and neck, liver or kidney cancer. The CDR3 nucleotides read TGTGCCAGCAGTGGGGGGGCTCCCTATGGCTACACCTTC. Translating it yields CASSGGAPYGYTF.